The text below deals with one T cell receptor (beta chain). What it recognizes is unknown. No DNA is shown, since the ends of the CDR3 on it are uncertain; the CDR3 is the one TCRdb lists. The sample belongs to a study of circulating CD8 cells and anti-PD-1 response in melanoma. Study results and caveats: DNEG was most diverse; TIGIT repertoires were least diverse.

CDR1 LNHDA and CDR2 SQIVND come from the germline V gene (reference sequence). The CDR3 region is 13 residues in length, termini included. TCR libraries were prepared from around 14 ng of total RNA with the QIAseq Immune Repertoire TCR panel. TCRdb reanalysed the reads using MiXCR and keeps one entry per CDR3 protein. Of about a thousand distinct CDR3 sequences detected, roughly 4.1% appear once; the ten largest clones hold roughly 4.9%. Live CD3+CD8+TCRalphabeta+ cells were sorted into four subsets by PD-1 and/or TIGIT. This TCR was recovered from a human donor with melanoma. The sequences come from CD8+ T cells from PBMCs, collected at baseline or after one month of anti-PD-1 therapy (not recorded which). The V gene is TRBV19, the J gene TRBJ2-1. CDR3: CASSILADNEQFF.